A single sample is the source of the 22 T cell receptor beta chains below, sequenced in a study of CD8 T cells in ankylosing spondylitis. One entry per CDR3 protein results from TCRdb running MiXCR on the 5' RACE reads. Of almost 250,000 distinct CDR3 sequences listed, roughly a third are singletons. Sequenced material: blood, either unsorted or a sorted T cell fraction (not recorded which). The receptors here all came from a male donor with ankylosing spondylitis or in good health (not recorded which).

This clonotype was counted a few times. This chain links TRBV14 with TRBJ2-7; TRBD1 might be the D (5 bases). Trimming removed 3 bases at V and 4 bases at J, with 16 bases between. From germline, CDR1 is SGHDN and CDR2 FVKESK. The length of the CDR3 is 15 residues. CDR3 residues: CASSHIQAAAYEQYF. CDR3 DNA: TGTGCCAGCAGCCATATACAGGCGGCGGCTTACGAGCAGTACTTC.

The chain carries TRBV15 and TRBJ2-2; TRBD1 matches at 12 bases. CDR1 is LNHNV and CDR2 is YYDKDF in the germline V gene (reference sequence). CDR3 length equals 15 residues. V was clipped by 1 base and J by 6 bases; unmatched bases: 0. CDR3 sequence (DNA): TGTGCCACCAGCAGAGGGGACAGGGGGCCCGGGGAGCTGTTTTTT. This translates into CATSRGDRGPGELFF.

This clonotype was found a few times. The gene calls are TRBV20-1 and TRBJ1-1; D uncertain. Germline assignment: CDR1 DFQATT and CDR2 SNEGSKA (reference sequence). With 1 base removed from V and 0 bases from J, the gap between germline ends came to 12 bases. This CDR3 spans 15 amino acids. The CDR3 DNA reads as TGCAGTGCTAGAGTGCCGACGGAGATGAACACTGAAGCTTTCTTT. Residues: CSARVPTEMNTEAFF.

This clonotype was found a few times. The chain uses TRBV6-1 and TRBJ1-6; no reliable D call. This CDR3 comprises 13 residues. Trimming shortened V by 6 bases and J by 7 bases, and 10 bases separated the two germline ends. Germline V gene sequence: CDR1 MNHNS, CDR2 SASEGT. The CDR3 is CASSLGLNSPLHF. As DNA, the CDR3 is TGTGCCAGCAGCCTCGGCCTGAATTCACCCCTCCACTTT.

The J gene is TRBJ2-3, the V gene TRBV28; TRBD2 aligns across 10 bases. With 5 bases clipped from V and 4 bases from J, the junction kept 9 bases outside the gene matches. The CDR3 has 16 amino acids. Germline CDR1 reads MDHEN; CDR2 reads SYDVKM. In DNA form, the CDR3 reads TGTGCCAGCAGTCGTCCCGGGACTAGCGCGGCAGATACGCAGTATTTT. It yields the protein CASSRPGTSAADTQYF.

This clonotype appeared many times. V and J are TRBV6-1 and TRBJ2-7; TRBD1 is a possible D gene (6 bases). Trimming shortened V by 6 bases and J by 3 bases, and 21 bases separated the two germline ends. CDR1 MNHNS and CDR2 SASEGT come from the germline V gene. CDR3 length equals 16 residues. CDR3 residues: CASSRGWGRGYYEQYF. DNA of the CDR3: TGTGCCAGCAGCCGTGGATGGGGCAGGGGATACTACGAGCAGTACTTC.

The genes are TRBV7-9 and TRBJ1-1; 7 bases agree with TRBD1. V lost 3 bases and J lost 4; bases outside the gene matches: 5. Per the germline V gene, CDR1 is SEHNR and CDR2 is FQNEAQ (reference sequence). The CDR3 consists of 14 residues. CDR3 amino acids: CASSFTGDGTEAFF. The CDR3 nucleotides read TGTGCCAGCAGCTTCACAGGGGATGGCACTGAAGCTTTCTTT.

This clonotype was found a few times. The chain has TRBV20-1 and TRBJ2-7; D not resolved. Germline V CDR1 and CDR2: DFQATT, SNEGSKA (reference sequence). V lost 3 bases, J lost 0 bases, and 6 bases lay in between. This CDR3 is 12 amino acids long. CDR3 nucleotides: TGCAGTGCTAGCGGTGACTCCTACGAGCAGTACTTC. Translated, it gives CSASGDSYEQYF.

The chain uses TRBV12-3 or TRBV12-4 and TRBJ1-5, with D uncertain. Trimming cost V 4 bases and J 0 bases, with 10 bases left between them. The CDR3 has 15 amino acids. The CDR3 bases are TGTGCCAGCAGTTCTCGGGGATATAGCAATCAGCCCCAGCATTTT. Translating gives CASSSRGYSNQPQHF.

This clonotype was counted many times. This chain links TRBV20-1 with TRBJ1-2; D remains unclear. The CDR3 extends over 14 amino acids. V lost 4 bases to trimming and J lost 8 bases, with 20 bases between them. The germline V gene has CDR1 DFQATT and CDR2 SNEGSKA (reference sequence). In DNA, the CDR3 is TGCAGTGCTAATGAAAGGCGGGGTACCAGCGGCTACACCTTC. This gives the protein CSANERRGTSGYTF.

This chain's CDR3 is CASSYTRTGGSEKLFF. CDR3 bases: TGTGCCAGCAGTTACACCCGGACAGGGGGATCTGAAAAACTGTTTTTT. The rearrangement links TRBV6-5 to TRBJ1-4; 10 positions agree with TRBD1. This CDR3 is 16 amino acids long. CDR1 is MNHEY and CDR2 is SVGAGI in the germline V gene. V gave up 2 bases and J gave up 7 bases; unmatched junction bases: 7.

This chain uses TRBV20-1 with TRBJ2-7; either TRBD1 or TRBD2 may supply D (5 bases each). Per germline, CDR1 DFQATT and CDR2 SNEGSKA (reference sequence). This CDR3 comprises 11 residues. Trimming cost V 1 base and J 13 bases, with 14 bases left between them. In DNA, the CDR3 is TGCAGTGCTAGAGTGGGGGAGAATATTTACTTC. It codes for CSARVGENIYF.

This clonotype was detected only a few times. CDR3 region: CASSPAVHDDSPLHF. CDR3 sequence (DNA): TGTGCCAGCAGCCCGGCCGTGCATGATGATTCACCCCTCCACTTT. This sequence joins TRBV7-2 and TRBJ1-6, with D unresolved. CDR3 length: 15 amino acids. Between the trimmed V and J ends, which lost 5 bases and 8 bases, there was a span of 16 bases. CDR1 SGHTA and CDR2 FQGNSA come from the germline V gene.

The rearrangement joins TRBV20-1 to TRBJ2-1; D is possibly TRBD1 (6 bases). V shed 6 bases and J shed 2 bases, with 11 bases lying between them. The CDR3 contains 13 residues. Germline V gene sequence: CDR1 DFQATT, CDR2 SNEGSKA (reference sequence). The CDR3, as DNA: TGCAGTGCACCGAGGACAGCCTACAATGAGCAGTTCTTC. The encoded protein is CSAPRTAYNEQFF.

The V gene is TRBV4-1, the J gene TRBJ2-1; D call uncertain. The CDR3 runs to 14 residues. Per germline, CDR1 MGHRA and CDR2 YSYEKL. Deletions cut 6 bases from V and 4 bases from J, with 13 bases between. CDR3 in amino acids: CASRLETAYNEQFF. In DNA, the CDR3 is TGCGCCAGCAGACTCGAAACAGCATACAATGAGCAGTTCTTC.

The chain recombines TRBV10-3 with TRBJ2-2; D not certain. The CDR3 has 13 residues. The ends were cut back, 4 bases at V and 5 bases at J, with 8 bases in the middle. Per the germline V gene, CDR1 is ENHRY and CDR2 is SYGVKD. The CDR3 DNA sequence: TGTGCCATCAGTGCTGACGGGACCGGGGAGCTGTTTTTT. Amino acids: CAISADGTGELFF.

This clonotype was detected only a few times. The chain couples TRBV29-1 to TRBJ2-2; TRBD1 agrees at 9 bases. V dropped 4 bases and J dropped 3; count of bases not matched to a gene: 6. CDR3 size: 15 residues. The germline gives CDR1 SQVTM, CDR2 ANQGSEA. The chain's CDR3 is CSVARTGEDTGELFF. CDR3 nucleotide sequence: TGCAGCGTTGCCCGGACAGGGGAGGACACCGGGGAGCTGTTTTTT.

This clonotype was counted only a few times. CDR3 in amino acids: CASSLAGDHGYTF. The DNA for the CDR3 is TGTGCCAGCAGCTTGGCAGGTGATCACGGCTACACCTTC. The gene calls are TRBV5-6 and TRBJ1-2; D gene unclear. Germline values: CDR1 SGHDT, CDR2 YYEEEE. The length of the CDR3 is 13 residues. V was trimmed by 0 bases and J by 8 bases, leaving 11 bases between them.

This clonotype was seen only a few times. The chain has TRBV29-1 and TRBJ2-3; no definite D call. Germline V gene sequence: CDR1 SQVTM, CDR2 ANQGSEA. CDR3 length equals 13 residues. The ends were cut back, 7 bases at V and 2 bases at J, with 13 bases in the middle. The CDR3 spells CSAQIKLTDTQYF. The DNA of the CDR3 is TGCAGCGCACAAATCAAACTCACAGATACGCAGTATTTT.

This clonotype turned up a few times. This chain uses TRBV7-2 with TRBJ2-7; no definite D call. Trimming shortened V by 6 bases and J by 5 bases, and 14 bases separated the two germline ends. The CDR3 extends over 13 amino acids. Germline lookup yields CDR1 SGHTA and CDR2 FQGNSA. The CDR3 is CASSSLYPHEQYF. Written as DNA, the CDR3 is TGTGCCAGCAGTTCGTTGTACCCCCACGAGCAGTACTTC.

This clonotype was counted a single time. The genes are TRBV4-1 and TRBJ2-1; D uncertain. V lost 3 bases, J lost 5 bases, and 8 bases lay in between. In germline, CDR1 is MGHRA, CDR2 YSYEKL. The CDR3 length is 13 residues. The CDR3 DNA is TGCGCCAGCAGCCAGGGCCTAAACAATGAGCAGTTCTTC. Residues: CASSQGLNNEQFF.

This sequence joins TRBV7-2 and TRBJ2-3; no reliable D call. V gave up 0 bases and J gave up 4 bases, with 11 bases separating them. The CDR3 covers 15 residues. CDR1 is SGHTA and CDR2 is FQGNSA in the germline V gene. The DNA of the CDR3 is TGTGCCAGCAGCTTAGCAAGCAGGCTGGCAGATACGCAGTATTTT. It yields the protein CASSLASRLADTQYF.